The clone carrying this TCR beta chain has more than one count but fewer than ten. The target antigen is unknown. The trim removed 4 bases at V and 4 bases at J, leaving 6 bases unmatched. In germline, CDR1 is KGHDR, CDR2 SFDVKD. There are 14 residues in the CDR3. This sample is part of a study of T-cell memory formation after mild COVID-19. As for the study in general: TCR clusters mostly belonged to single donors.

5'RACE with constant-segment primers built TCRalpha and TCRbeta cDNA libraries with UMIs. MiXCR was run by TCRdb on the 5' RACE reads, yielding one entry per CDR3 protein. The sample records 550,000 to 650,000 distinct CDR3 sequences, roughly a sixth being singletons. Broader study findings: CD4+ clones that contracted lay mainly in CM and EM; CD8+ ones lay in EMRA.

The sample taken for sequencing was PBMCs or a T cell subset sorted from them (not recorded which). The TCR was taken from an adult woman who had mild COVID-19 (a few samples of this study predate the infection). Cell type and time point are not known. The chain recombines TRBV24-1 with TRBJ2-7; 7 nucleotides match TRBD2. This chain's CDR3 is CATSDSGGTYEQYF. For the CDR3, the DNA is TGTGCCACCAGTGACTCGGGGGGTACGTACGAGCAGTACTTC.